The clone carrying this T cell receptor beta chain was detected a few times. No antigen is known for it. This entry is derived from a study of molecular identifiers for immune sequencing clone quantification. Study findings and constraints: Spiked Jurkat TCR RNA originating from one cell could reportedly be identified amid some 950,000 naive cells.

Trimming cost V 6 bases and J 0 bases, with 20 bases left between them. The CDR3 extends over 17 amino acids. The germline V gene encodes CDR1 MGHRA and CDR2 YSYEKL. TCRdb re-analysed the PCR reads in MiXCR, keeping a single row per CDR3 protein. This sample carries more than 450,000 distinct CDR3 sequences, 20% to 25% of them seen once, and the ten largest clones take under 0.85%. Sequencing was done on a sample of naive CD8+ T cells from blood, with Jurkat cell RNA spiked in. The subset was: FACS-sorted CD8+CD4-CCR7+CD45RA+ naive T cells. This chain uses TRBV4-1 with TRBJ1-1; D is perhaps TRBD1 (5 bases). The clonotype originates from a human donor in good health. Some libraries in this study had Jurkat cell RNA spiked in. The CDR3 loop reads CASSHSRGPFMNTEAFF. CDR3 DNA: TGCGCCAGCAGTCACTCCCGGGGACCCTTTATGAACACTGAAGCTTTCTTT.